This T cell receptor beta chain is from a study of cytomegalovirus exposure and HLA in healthy donors. PCR was performed using 60 Vbeta and 13 Jbeta primers. This table comes from immunoSEQ multiplex PCR, and its TCRdb copy is limited to in-frame clones, with some not included. The sample data list roughly 200,000 clones. The CDR3 extends over 14 amino acids. V was cut by 4 bases and J by 2 bases, with 11 bases left in between. Germline V gives CDR1 SQVTM, CDR2 ANQGSEA. The chain couples TRBV29-1 to TRBJ2-2; possible D gene TRBD1, 6 bases. Sequenced sample: PBMCs. The sequence was obtained from a girl aged 2 to 10 in good health and CMV-seropositive. The CDR3 sequence is CSVVQGANTGELFF. The CDR3 DNA is TGCAGCGTTGTACAGGGTGCAAACACCGGGGAGCTGTTTTTT.